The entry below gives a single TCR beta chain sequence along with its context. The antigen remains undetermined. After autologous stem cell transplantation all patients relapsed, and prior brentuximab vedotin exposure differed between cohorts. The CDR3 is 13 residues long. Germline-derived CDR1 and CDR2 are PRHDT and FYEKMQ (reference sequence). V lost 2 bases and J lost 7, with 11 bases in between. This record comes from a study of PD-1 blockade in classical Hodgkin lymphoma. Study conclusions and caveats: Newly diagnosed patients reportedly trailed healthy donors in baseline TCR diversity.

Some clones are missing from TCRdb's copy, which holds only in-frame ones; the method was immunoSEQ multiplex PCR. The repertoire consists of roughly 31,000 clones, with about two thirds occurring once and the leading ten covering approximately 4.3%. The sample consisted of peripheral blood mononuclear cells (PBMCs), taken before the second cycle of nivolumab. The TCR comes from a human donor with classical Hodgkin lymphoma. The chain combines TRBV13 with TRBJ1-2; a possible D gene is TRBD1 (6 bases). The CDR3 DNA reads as TGTGCCAGCAGCTTACCCGGGGGCATTGGCTACACCTTC. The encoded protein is CASSLPGGIGYTF. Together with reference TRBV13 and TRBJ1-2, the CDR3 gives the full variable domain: AAGVIQSPRHLIKEKRETATLKCYPIPRHDTVYWYQQGPGQDPQFLISFYEKMQSDKGSIPDRFSAQQFSDYHSELNMSSLELGDSALYFCASSLPGGIGYTFGSGTRLTVV.